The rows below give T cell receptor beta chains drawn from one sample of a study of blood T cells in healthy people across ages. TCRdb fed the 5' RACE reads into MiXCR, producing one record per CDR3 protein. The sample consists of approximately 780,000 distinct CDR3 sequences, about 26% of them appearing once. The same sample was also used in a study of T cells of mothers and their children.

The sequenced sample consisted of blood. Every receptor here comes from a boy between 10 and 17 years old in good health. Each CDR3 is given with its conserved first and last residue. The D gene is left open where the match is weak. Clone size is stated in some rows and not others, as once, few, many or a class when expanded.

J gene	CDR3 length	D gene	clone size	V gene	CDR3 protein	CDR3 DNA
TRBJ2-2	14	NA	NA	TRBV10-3	CAINPGHYPGELFF	TGTGCCATTAACCCGGGCCACTACCCCGGGGAGCTGTTTTTT
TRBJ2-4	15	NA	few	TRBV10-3	CAISTDSLAKNIQYF	TGTGCCATCAGCACGGACAGTTTAGCCAAAAACATTCAGTACTTC
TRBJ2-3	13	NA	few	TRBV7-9	CASSPDQGDTQYF	TGTGCCAGCAGCCCGGACCAGGGGGATACGCAGTATTTT
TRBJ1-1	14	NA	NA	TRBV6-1	CASSEWAVNTEAFF	TGTGCCAGCAGTGAATGGGCGGTGAACACTGAAGCTTTCTTT
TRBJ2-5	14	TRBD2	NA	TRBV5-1	CASSHDSGDETQYF	TGCGCCAGCAGCCACGACAGCGGGGACGAGACCCAGTACTTC
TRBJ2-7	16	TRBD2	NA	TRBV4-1	CASRQVGTSGIYEQYF	TGCGCCAGCAGGCAGGTCGGGACTAGCGGCATCTACGAGCAGTACTTC
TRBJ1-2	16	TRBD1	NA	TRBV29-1	CSVETQGGKRPYGYTF	TGCAGCGTTGAAACACAGGGGGGAAAGAGGCCATATGGTTACACCTTC
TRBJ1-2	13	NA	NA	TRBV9	CASSVAGDLGYTF	TGTGCCAGCAGCGTAGCCGGGGATCTGGGCTACACCTTC
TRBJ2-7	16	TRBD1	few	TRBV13	CASSPPMTGNLYEQYF	TGTGCCAGCAGCCCACCCATGACAGGGAACCTCTACGAGCAGTACTTC
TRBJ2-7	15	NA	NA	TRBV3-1	CASSRRPGPQSEQYF	TGTGCCAGCAGCCGACGTCCAGGACCCCAATCCGAGCAGTACTTC
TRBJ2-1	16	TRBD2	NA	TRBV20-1	CSAIAGGPVFYNEQFF	TGCAGTGCTATAGCGGGGGGGCCGGTCTTCTACAATGAGCAGTTCTTC
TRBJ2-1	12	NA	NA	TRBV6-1	CASNTGFNEQFF	TGTGCCAGCAATACAGGGTTCAATGAGCAGTTCTTC
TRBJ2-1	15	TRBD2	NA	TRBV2	CASSEVTSGDNEQFF	TGTGCCAGCAGTGAAGTCACTAGCGGTGACAATGAGCAGTTCTTC
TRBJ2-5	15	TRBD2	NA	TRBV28	CASSFPSAGGETQYF	TGTGCCAGCAGTTTCCCCTCTGCGGGGGGAGAGACCCAGTACTTC
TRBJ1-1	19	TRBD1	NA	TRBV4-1	CASSQPPGQGAGVNTEAFF	TGCGCCAGCAGCCAACCCCCGGGACAGGGGGCAGGGGTGAACACTGAAGCTTTCTTT
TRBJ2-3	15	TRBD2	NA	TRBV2	CASSEGSGRTDTQYF	TGTGCCAGCAGTGAGGGTAGCGGGCGCACAGATACGCAGTATTTT
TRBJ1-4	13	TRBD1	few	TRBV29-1	CSVQGATNEKLFF	TGCAGCGTGCAGGGGGCGACTAATGAAAAACTGTTTTTT
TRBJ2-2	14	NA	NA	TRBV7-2	CAGSRLGSTGELFF	TGTGCCGGCAGTCGACTAGGGAGCACCGGGGAGCTGTTTTTT
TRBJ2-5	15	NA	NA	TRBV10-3	CAISEGDTRAETQYF	TGTGCCATCAGTGAAGGGGACACCCGGGCCGAGACCCAGTACTTC
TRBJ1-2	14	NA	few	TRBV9	CASSVGGGTYGYTF	TGTGCCAGCAGCGTAGGCGGGGGCACCTATGGCTACACCTTC
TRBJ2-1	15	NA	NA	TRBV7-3	CASSLGGDSYNEQFF	TGTGCCAGCAGCTTAGGCGGGGACTCGTACAATGAGCAGTTCTTC
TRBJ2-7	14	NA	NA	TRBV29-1	CSVEDLDSSYEQYF	TGCAGCGTTGAAGATCTTGACAGCTCCTACGAGCAGTACTTC
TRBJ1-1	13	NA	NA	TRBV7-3	CASSLKGRSEAFF	TGTGCCAGCAGCTTAAAGGGCCGCTCGGAAGCTTTCTTT
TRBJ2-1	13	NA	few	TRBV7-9	CASRLTGARGQFF	TGTGCCAGCAGGCTAACCGGGGCAAGGGGGCAGTTCTTC
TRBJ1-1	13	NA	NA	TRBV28	CASSSPPGAEAFF	TGTGCCAGCAGTTCTCCCCCAGGGGCTGAAGCTTTCTTT
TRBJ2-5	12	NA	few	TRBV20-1	CSARGLPQTQYF	TGCAGTGCTAGAGGCCTCCCGCAGACCCAGTACTTC